This entry concerns a single T cell receptor (beta chain). The sample comes from a study of blood T cell repertoires in COVID-19. Repertoires were generated with immunoSEQ multiplex PCR, while TCRdb's copy carries only in-frame clones and drops some. The sample carries around 100,000 clones, roughly two thirds recorded once. V dropped 1 base and J dropped 11 bases, with 13 bases sitting between them. The CDR3 runs 13 residues. Looked up from germline, CDR1 is SGHNT and CDR2 is YENEEA. The chain has TRBV11-3 and TRBJ2-3; D is possibly TRBD2 (5 bases). This clonotype was sampled from a man older than 75 with acute or convalescent COVID-19. Sequencing was performed on peripheral blood. The CDR3 reads CASSLGPTAGQYF. The DNA of the CDR3 is TGTGCCAGCAGCTTAGGTCCCACCGCGGGGCAGTATTTT.